This T cell receptor beta chain is drawn from a study of blood T cell repertoires in COVID-19. Study-level background: Sources were T cells, B-cell-depleted T cells, or PBMCs; the material itself was cDNA or gDNA.

Ages ranged from roughly 18 to 95 years, with residence in around 24 US areas. Up to 2 weeks before entering the study, exposed participants had met a COVID-19 case. Study processing details: Amplification of reference gene primers provided the estimated nucleated cell counts. Sequenced by immunoSEQ multiplex PCR; TCRdb stores in-frame clones only, minus some. V and J calls and clone size come straight from that table; D and trimming were deduced from the DNA. The sample contains hundreds of thousands of clones, 83% of which appear only once. This receptor was taken from a woman aged 35 to 49 who had been exposed to COVID-19. Material: PBMCs or T cells enriched from blood (not recorded which).

The CDR3 region is CASSLPGTPATDTQYF. The CDR3, as DNA: TGCGCCAGCAGCTTGCCCGGGACACCGGCTACAGATACGCAGTATTTT. V usage is TRBV5-1 and J usage is TRBJ2-3; tentative D call: TRBD1 (6 bases). Per germline, CDR1 SGHRS and CDR2 YFSETQ. This CDR3 is built from 16 residues. V lost 1 base, J lost 3 bases, and 15 bases lay in between.